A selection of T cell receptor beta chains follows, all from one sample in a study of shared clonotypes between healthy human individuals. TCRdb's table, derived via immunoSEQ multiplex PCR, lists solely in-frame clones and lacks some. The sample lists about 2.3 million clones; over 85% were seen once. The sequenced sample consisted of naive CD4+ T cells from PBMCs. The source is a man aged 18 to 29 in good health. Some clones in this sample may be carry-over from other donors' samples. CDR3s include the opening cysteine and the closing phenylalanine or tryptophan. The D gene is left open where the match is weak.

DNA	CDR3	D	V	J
TGTGCCAGCAGCCGGGGGGCCCTAACCCACGAGCAGTACTTC	CASSRGALTHEQYF	NA	TRBV7-2	TRBJ2-7
TGTGCCAGCAGCTCTCAACAGGGTACGGAAGCTTTCTTT	CASSSQQGTEAFF	NA	TRBV7-9	TRBJ1-1
TGTGCCAGCAGCGCTAGGACAGGGAGTTATGGCTACACCTTC	CASSARTGSYGYTF	TRBD1	TRBV6-5	TRBJ1-2
TGTGCCAGCAGCGTAAACAGGGATCCGGGTGGCTACACCTTC	CASSVNRDPGGYTF	NA	TRBV9	TRBJ1-2
TGCACCAGCAGCCAAGGGGAACTAGCGGGAGGGCCGACCTACGAGCAGTACTTC	CTSSQGELAGGPTYEQYF	NA	TRBV1	TRBJ2-7
TGTGCCAGCAGCTTAGAGGGAGGGGGAGACGAGCAGTACTTC	CASSLEGGGDEQYF	NA	TRBV11-1	TRBJ2-7
TGCGCCAGCAGTTTCGGACTAGCGGGAGGGCCGGTAACAGATACGCAGTATTTT	CASSFGLAGGPVTDTQYF	TRBD2	TRBV5-1	TRBJ2-3
TGTGCCAGCAGTCACCTTTCTAGCATCAACGAGCAGTACTTC	CASSHLSSINEQYF	NA	TRBV27	TRBJ2-7
TGTGCCAACCAACAGGGTTCCTACAATGAGCAGTTCTTC	CANQQGSYNEQFF	NA	TRBV6-1	TRBJ2-1
TGTGCCAGCGGGGAAGGGATGGCCAAAAACATTCAGTACTTC	CASGEGMAKNIQYF	NA	TRBV2	TRBJ2-4
TGTGCCAGCAAATTGAACACTGAAGCTTTCTTT	CASKLNTEAFF	NA	TRBV6-5	TRBJ1-1
TGCGCCAGCGAGCGGGGGACTAGCGGGAGCTATGAGCAGTTCTTC	CASERGTSGSYEQFF	TRBD2	TRBV5-1	TRBJ2-1
TGTGCCAGCGCTCAACGTCTGGATGAGCAGTTCTTC	CASAQRLDEQFF	NA	TRBV2	TRBJ2-1
TGTGCCAGCAGCCTCGTCGGGGACACCGGGGAGCTGTTTTTT	CASSLVGDTGELFF	NA	TRBV7-7	TRBJ2-2
TGTGCCAGCAGCCCGGACAGGGGTAGGGGAGATACGCAGTATTTT	CASSPDRGRGDTQYF	TRBD1	TRBV7-9	TRBJ2-3
TGCAGCGCCGGGGGGAGGCTAGCGGGTCTGGGGCAGTTCTTC	CSAGGRLAGLGQFF	TRBD2	TRBV29-1	TRBJ2-1
TGTGCCAGCAGCGGCGGGACAGGGATGTTCTATGGCTACACCTTC	CASSGGTGMFYGYTF	TRBD1	TRBV9	TRBJ1-2
TGTGCCAGCAGTGAAAACCAGGCCAACGTCCTGACTTTC	CASSENQANVLTF	NA	TRBV2	TRBJ2-6